The 20 T cell receptor beta chains below all came from one sample that was sequenced in a study of blood T cell repertoires in COVID-19. TCRdb's copy holds only in-frame clones and misses some; the assay was immunoSEQ multiplex PCR. This table holds 250,000 to 350,000 clones, roughly 91% found once. The sample consisted of PBMCs or T cells enriched from blood (not recorded which). These receptors originate from a woman in her fifties or sixties in a cohort exposed to, infected with or recovered from COVID-19 (not recorded which).

V gene TRBV21-1 combines with J gene TRBJ1-4. TRBV21-1 is given as a pseudogene. The CDR3 covers 15 residues. In DNA form, the CDR3 reads TGTGCCAGCAGCAATAACGCGGAATCTAATGAAAAACTGTTTTTT. Amino acids: CASSNNAESNEKLFF.

The V and J genes are TRBV18 and TRBJ1-5; 8 bases agree with TRBD1. The V gene end was trimmed by 6 bases and the J gene end by 3 bases; junction bases not matched to a gene: 7. Germline-derived CDR1 and CDR2 are KGHSH and LQKENI. The CDR3 totals 15 residues. The CDR3 DNA reads TGTGCCAGCTCTGACAGGGGATTGTACAATCAGCCCCAGCATTTT. As protein: CASSDRGLYNQPQHF.

The CDR3 is CASSAQALYGYTF. As DNA, the CDR3 is TGTGCCAGTAGTGCACAGGCTCTCTATGGCTACACCTTC. The genes are TRBV19 and TRBJ1-2; TRBD1 is a possible D gene (5 bases). V was shortened by 5 bases and J by 4 bases, with 11 bases between the two germline ends. This CDR3 region has 13 residues. Germline CDR1 is LNHDA and CDR2 is SQIVND (reference sequence).

V and J are TRBV9 and TRBJ2-6; 7 bases agree with TRBD1. J lost 0 bases, V lost 3 bases, and 0 bases had no gene match. The length of the CDR3 is 15 residues. Germline-derived CDR1 and CDR2 are SGDLS and YYNGEE. The CDR3 sequence: CASSGQGSGANVLTF. The CDR3 DNA reads TGTGCCAGCAGCGGACAGGGCTCTGGGGCCAACGTCCTGACTTTC.

This rearrangement joins TRBV6-5 to TRBJ2-7, with 9 bases matching TRBD2. The ends lost 8 bases at V and 3 bases at J; junction bases unmatched: 11. The CDR3 contains 15 residues. CDR1 MNHEY and CDR2 SVGAGI come from the germline V gene. CDR3 sequence reads: CASVISSGTNYEQYF. CDR3 sequence (DNA): TGTGCCAGCGTTATTTCTAGCGGGACCAACTACGAGCAGTACTTC.

CDR3 sequence: CASSEGQGFTEAFF. Written as DNA, the CDR3 is TGTGCCAGCAGTGAAGGACAGGGGTTCACTGAAGCTTTCTTT. V gene TRBV7-9 combines with J gene TRBJ1-1, with TRBD1 matching 9 bases. Germline-derived CDR1 and CDR2 are SEHNR and FQNEAQ (reference sequence). The CDR3 has 14 residues. J lost 4 bases, V lost 6 bases, and 6 bases had no gene match.

This chain joins TRBV7-9 and TRBJ2-1, with TRBD2 identical over 11 bases. V lost 6 bases, J lost 7 bases, and 8 bases stayed unmatched. Germline values: CDR1 SEHNR, CDR2 FQNEAQ (reference sequence). The CDR3 covers 15 residues. The CDR3 sequence is CASRFLAGGNNEQFF. The CDR3 region has the DNA TGTGCCAGCAGGTTTCTAGCGGGAGGTAATAATGAGCAGTTCTTC. Full variable domain (outside the CDR3, taken from reference TRBV7-9 and TRBJ2-1): DTGVSQNPRHKITKRGQNVTFRCDPISEHNRLYWYRQTLGQGPEFLTYFQNEAQLEKSRLLSDRFSAERPKGSFSTLEIQRTEQGDSAMYLCASRFLAGGNNEQFFGPGTRLTVL.

The chain joins TRBV7-3 to TRBJ2-1, with 10 bases lining up with TRBD2. The J segment lost 1 base and the V segment lost 0 bases, leaving 3 bases of the junction unmatched. Germline V gene lookup returns CDR1 SGHTA and CDR2 FQGTGA. The CDR3 is 17 residues long. CDR3 coding DNA: TGTGCCAGCAGCTTAACGCTAGCGGGAGAGTCCTACAATGAGCAGTTCTTC. Translation: CASSLTLAGESYNEQFF. The full variable domain, its missing parts supplied by reference TRBV7-3 and TRBJ2-1, is GAGVSQTPSNKVTEKGKYVELRCDPISGHTALYWYRQSLGQGPEFLIYFQGTGAADDSGLPNDRFFAVRPEGSVSTLKIQRTERGDSAVYLCASSLTLAGESYNEQFFGPGTRLTVL.

The rearrangement links TRBV9 to TRBJ1-4, with a tentative D call TRBD1 (6 bases). Deletions cut 2 bases from V and 2 bases from J, with 13 bases between. Germline-derived CDR1 and CDR2 are SGDLS and YYNGEE. The CDR3 totals 16 residues. The CDR3 protein is CASSVGRGRTNEKLFF. CDR3 in DNA: TGTGCCAGCAGCGTTGGCAGGGGAAGGACTAATGAAAAACTGTTTTTT.

As to this clone: Other DNA sequences in this specimen translate into the identical CDR3. The V and J genes are TRBV24-1 and TRBJ2-1; 7 bases agree with TRBD2. Germline V gene lookup returns CDR1 KGHDR and CDR2 SFDVKD. V trimming: 2 bases; J trimming: 0 bases; junction bases outside the gene matches: 3. CDR3 length equals 16 residues. CDR3 region: CATSDSGRSSYNEQFF. In DNA, the CDR3 is TGTGCCACCAGTGATTCCGGGAGGTCCTCCTACAATGAGCAGTTCTTC.

V and J are TRBV19 and TRBJ2-5; 10 bases map to TRBD2. The CDR3 runs 15 residues. J lost 5 bases, V lost 6 bases, and 9 bases had no gene match. Germline values: CDR1 LNHDA, CDR2 SQIVND (reference sequence). Here the CDR3 reads CASRYSGLASETQYF. The CDR3 coding sequence is TGTGCCAGTAGATACTCGGGACTAGCGTCGGAGACCCAGTACTTC.

V and J are TRBV29-1 and TRBJ1-1, with 9 bases fitting TRBD1. V lost 1 base and J lost 3; bases outside the gene matches: 6. CDR3 length equals 15 residues. CDR1 is SQVTM, CDR2 ANQGSEA, per germline. CDR3 sequence reads: CSVEGEQGAHTEAFF. CDR3 sequence (DNA): TGCAGCGTTGAAGGGGAACAGGGGGCCCACACTGAAGCTTTCTTT. The variable domain in full, completed from reference TRBV29-1 and TRBJ1-1, reads SAVISQKPSRDICQRGTSLTIQCQVDSQVTMMFWYRQQPGQSLTLIATANQGSEATYESGFVIDKFPISRPNLTFSTLTVSNMSPEDSSIYLCSVEGEQGAHTEAFFGQGTRLTVV.

J is TRBJ1-1 and V is TRBV24-1, with TRBD1 identical over 10 bases. This CDR3 region has 14 residues. CDR1 and CDR2 from the germline V gene are KGHDR and SFDVKD. J gave up 5 bases and V 4 bases, and 3 bases lay outside the gene matches. CDR3 bases: TGTGCCACCAGTGAAGGACAGGGGGTAACTGAAGCTTTCTTT. This sequence encodes CATSEGQGVTEAFF.

The chain uses TRBV7-2 and TRBJ2-5, with TRBD1 identical over 8 bases. The CDR3 extends over 18 amino acids. The trim removed 1 base at V and 2 bases at J, leaving 12 bases unmatched. From germline, CDR1 is SGHTA and CDR2 FQGNSA. The CDR3 bases are TGTGCCAGCAGCTTAGGACCGTCAGGGGGCCGGGGGCAAGAGACCCAGTACTTC. This encodes CASSLGPSGGRGQETQYF.

CDR3 sequence reads: CASSEVAGGPYEQFF. CDR3 nucleotide sequence: TGTGCCAGCAGTGAGGTCGCGGGAGGGCCCTATGAGCAGTTCTTC. The chain links TRBV6-1 to TRBJ2-1, with 9 bases fitting TRBD2. The ends lost 3 bases at V and 8 bases at J; junction bases unmatched: 8. Germline V lookup: CDR1 MNHNS, CDR2 SASEGT. CDR3 length equals 15 residues.

The chain has TRBV12-5 and TRBJ2-2, with D uncertain. The CDR3 contains 13 residues. Germline V CDR1 and CDR2: LGHNT, FRNRAP. Trimming pared 5 bases from V and 1 base from J, leaving 5 bases between. The CDR3 region is CASGQMNTGELFF. For the CDR3, the DNA is TGTGCTAGTGGTCAGATGAACACCGGGGAGCTGTTTTTT.

The CDR3, as DNA: TGTGCCGTAAGACCGGGAGTAAAGGCTTTCTTT. Its translation: CAVRPGVKAFF. V gene TRBV30 combines with J gene TRBJ1-1; D uncertain. The V and J ends lost 8 bases and 11 bases respectively, with 18 bases between them. This CDR3 spans 11 amino acids. Looked up from germline, CDR1 is GTSNPN and CDR2 is SVGIG (reference sequence).

The chain joins TRBV7-2 to TRBJ1-4; 8 bases are shared with TRBD1. The V gene's germline CDR1 is SGHTA and CDR2 FQGNSA. After removal of 3 bases from V and 8 bases from J, the junction contained 5 bases not matched to a gene. This CDR3 region has 14 residues. CDR3: CASSFDRGGEKLFF. DNA of the CDR3: TGTGCCAGCAGCTTCGACAGGGGAGGCGAAAAACTGTTTTTT.

The J gene is TRBJ2-5, the V gene TRBV27; 12 bases line up with TRBD2. This CDR3 is 17 amino acids long. Trimming removed 2 bases from V and 5 bases from J; junction bases left unmatched: 9. Germline V gene sequence: CDR1 MNHEY, CDR2 SMNVEV (reference sequence). The DNA of the CDR3 is TGTGCCAGCAGTTTAAGTCTGACTAGCGGGAGAAGGGAGACCCAGTACTTC. Protein product: CASSLSLTSGRRETQYF.

The rearrangement joins TRBV5-1 to TRBJ2-1, with 10 positions matching TRBD2. Trimming took 7 bases from V and 5 from J; bases not matched to a gene: 6. CDR3 length equals 14 residues. Germline CDR1 is SGHRS and CDR2 is YFSETQ. DNA of the CDR3: TGCGCCAGCGGTACTAGCGGGACTAACAATGAGCAGTTCTTC. It translates to CASGTSGTNNEQFF.